The present TCR beta chain was sequenced within a study of T cell changes during pregnancy in multiple sclerosis. Sequenced by immunoSEQ multiplex PCR; TCRdb stores in-frame clones only, minus some. The data show some 80,000 clones, roughly 93% seen once. This TCR was sampled from a female donor with multiple sclerosis, enrolled in a pregnancy study. The sample consisted of peripheral blood, taken in the third trimester of pregnancy.

The CDR3 region is CASIPTPSPAAVTEAFF. Written as DNA, the CDR3 is TGTGCCAGTATCCCTACCCCAAGTCCTGCGGCGGTCACTGAAGCTTTCTTT. This chain links TRBV19 with TRBJ1-1; D remains ambiguous. Germline CDR1 is LNHDA and CDR2 is SQIVND (reference sequence). This CDR3 has 17 amino acids. V was trimmed by 7 bases and J by 4 bases, leaving 25 bases between them. Combining the CDR3 with reference TRBV19 and TRBJ1-1 gives the whole variable domain DGGITQSPKYLFRKEGQNVTLSCEQNLNHDAMYWYRQDPGQGLRLIYYSQIVNDFQKGDIAEGYSVSREKKESFPLTVTSAQKNPTAFYLCASIPTPSPAAVTEAFFGQGTRLTVV.